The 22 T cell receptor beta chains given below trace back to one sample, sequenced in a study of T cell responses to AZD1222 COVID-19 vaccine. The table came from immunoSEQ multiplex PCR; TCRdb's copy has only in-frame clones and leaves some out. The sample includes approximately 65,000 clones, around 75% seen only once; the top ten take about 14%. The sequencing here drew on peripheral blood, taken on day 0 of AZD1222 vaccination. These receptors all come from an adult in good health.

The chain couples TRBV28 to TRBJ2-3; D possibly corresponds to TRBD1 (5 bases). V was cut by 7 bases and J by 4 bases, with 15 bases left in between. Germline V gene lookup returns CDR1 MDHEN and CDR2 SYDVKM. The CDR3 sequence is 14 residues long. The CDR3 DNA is TGTGCCAGCATCCAAGGGGATAAGGCAGATACGCAGTATTTT. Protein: CASIQGDKADTQYF. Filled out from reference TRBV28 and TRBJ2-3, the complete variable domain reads DVKVTQSSRYLVKRTGEKVFLECVQDMDHENMFWYRQDPGLGLRLIYFSYDVKMKEKGDIPEGYSVSREKKERFSLILESASTNQTSMYLCASIQGDKADTQYFGPGTRLTVL.

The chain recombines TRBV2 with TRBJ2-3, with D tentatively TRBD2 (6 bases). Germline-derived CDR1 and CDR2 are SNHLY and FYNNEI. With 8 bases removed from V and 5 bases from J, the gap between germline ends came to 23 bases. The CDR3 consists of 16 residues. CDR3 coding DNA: TGTGCCAGCTCTACGGGGGTCTCCGGAGGTGTAGATACGCAGTATTTT. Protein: CASSTGVSGGVDTQYF.

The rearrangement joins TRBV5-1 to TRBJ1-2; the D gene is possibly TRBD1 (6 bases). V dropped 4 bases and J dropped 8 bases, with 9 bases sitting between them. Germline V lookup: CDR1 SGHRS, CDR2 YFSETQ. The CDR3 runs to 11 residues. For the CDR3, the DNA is TGCGCCAGCAGCGAAGACAGGGGCTACACCTTC. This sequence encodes CASSEDRGYTF.

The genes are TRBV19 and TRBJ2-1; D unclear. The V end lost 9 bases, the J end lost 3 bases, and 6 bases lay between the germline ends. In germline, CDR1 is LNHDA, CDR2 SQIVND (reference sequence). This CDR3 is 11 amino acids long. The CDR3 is CASGGYNEQFF. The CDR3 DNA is TGTGCCAGCGGCGGCTACAATGAGCAGTTCTTC.

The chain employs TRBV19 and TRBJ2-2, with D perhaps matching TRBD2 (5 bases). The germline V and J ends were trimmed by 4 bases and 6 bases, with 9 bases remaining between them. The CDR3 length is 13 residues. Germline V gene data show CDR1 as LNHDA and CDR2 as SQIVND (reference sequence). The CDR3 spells CASSTQEAGELFF. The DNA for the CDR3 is TGTGCCAGTAGTACTCAGGAGGCCGGGGAGCTGTTTTTT.

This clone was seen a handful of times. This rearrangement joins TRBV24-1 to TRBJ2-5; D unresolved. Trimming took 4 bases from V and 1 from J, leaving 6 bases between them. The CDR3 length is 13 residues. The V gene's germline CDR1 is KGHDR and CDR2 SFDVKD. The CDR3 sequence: CATSDSLQETQYF. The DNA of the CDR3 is TGTGCCACCAGTGACAGCCTCCAAGAGACCCAGTACTTC.

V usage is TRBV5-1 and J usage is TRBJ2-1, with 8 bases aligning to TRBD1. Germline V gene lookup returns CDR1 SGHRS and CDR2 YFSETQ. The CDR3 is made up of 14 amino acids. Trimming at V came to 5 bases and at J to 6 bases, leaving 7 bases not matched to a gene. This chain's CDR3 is CASSPDREANEQFF. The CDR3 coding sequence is TGCGCCAGCAGTCCGGACAGGGAAGCCAATGAGCAGTTCTTC.

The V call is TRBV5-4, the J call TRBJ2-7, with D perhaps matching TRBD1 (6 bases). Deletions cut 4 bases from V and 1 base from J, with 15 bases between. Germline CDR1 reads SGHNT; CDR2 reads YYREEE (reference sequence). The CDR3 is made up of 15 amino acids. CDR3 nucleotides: TGTGCCAGCAGCCCTTCGACAGGTTCTTCCTACGAGCAGTACTTC. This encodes CASSPSTGSSYEQYF.

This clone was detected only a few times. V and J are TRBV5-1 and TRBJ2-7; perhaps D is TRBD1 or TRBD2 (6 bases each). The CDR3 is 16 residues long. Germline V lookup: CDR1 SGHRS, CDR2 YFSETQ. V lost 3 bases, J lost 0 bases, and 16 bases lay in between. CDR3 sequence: CASSWDPGAISYEQYF. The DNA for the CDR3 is TGCGCCAGCAGCTGGGACCCGGGGGCGATCTCCTACGAGCAGTACTTC.

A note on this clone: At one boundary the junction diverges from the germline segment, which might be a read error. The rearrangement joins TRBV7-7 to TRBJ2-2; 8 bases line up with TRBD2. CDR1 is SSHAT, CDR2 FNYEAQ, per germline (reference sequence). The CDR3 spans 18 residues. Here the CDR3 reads CASSQSPGLGVGSGELFF. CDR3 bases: TGTGCTAGCAGCCAATCTCCGGGACTAGGTGTTGGAAGCGGGGAGCTGTTTTTT.

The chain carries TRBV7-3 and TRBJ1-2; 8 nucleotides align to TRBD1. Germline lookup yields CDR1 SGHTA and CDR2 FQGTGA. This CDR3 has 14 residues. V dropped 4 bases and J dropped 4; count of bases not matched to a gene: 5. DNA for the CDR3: TGTGCCAGCAGCTCCGGACAGGGCGGCTATGGCTACACCTTC. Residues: CASSSGQGGYGYTF.

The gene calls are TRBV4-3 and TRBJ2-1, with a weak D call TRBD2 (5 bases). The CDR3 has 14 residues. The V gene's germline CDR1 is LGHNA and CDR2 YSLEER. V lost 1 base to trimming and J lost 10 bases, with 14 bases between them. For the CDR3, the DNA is TGCGCCAGCAGCCAAGTGCACCGGGGAACGGAGCAGTTCTTC. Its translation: CASSQVHRGTEQFF.

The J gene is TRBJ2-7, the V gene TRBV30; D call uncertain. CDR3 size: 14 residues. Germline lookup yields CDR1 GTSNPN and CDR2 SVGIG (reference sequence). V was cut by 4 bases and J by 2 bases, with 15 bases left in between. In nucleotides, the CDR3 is TGTGCCTGGATCCGCAGGTCCCTTCCCTACGAGCAGTACTTC. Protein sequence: CAWIRRSLPYEQYF. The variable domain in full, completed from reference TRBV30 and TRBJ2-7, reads SQTIHQWPATLVQPVGSPLSLECTVEGTSNPNLYWYRQAAGRGLQLLFYSVGIGQISSEVPQNLSASRPQDRQFILSSKKLLLSDSGFYLCAWIRRSLPYEQYFGPGTRLTVT.

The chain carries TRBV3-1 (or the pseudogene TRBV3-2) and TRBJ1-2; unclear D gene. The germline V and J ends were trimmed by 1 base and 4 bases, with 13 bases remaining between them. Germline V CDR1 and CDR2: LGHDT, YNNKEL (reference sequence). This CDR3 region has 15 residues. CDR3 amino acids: CASSQVGGEVYGYTF. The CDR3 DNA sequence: TGTGCCAGCAGCCAAGTCGGCGGAGAGGTCTATGGCTACACCTTC.

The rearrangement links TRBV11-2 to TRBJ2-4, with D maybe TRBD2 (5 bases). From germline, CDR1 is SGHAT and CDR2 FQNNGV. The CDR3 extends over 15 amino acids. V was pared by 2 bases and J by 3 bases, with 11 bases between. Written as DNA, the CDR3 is TGTGCCAGCAGCTTAAAAGGAGGTGGCAAAAACATTCAGTACTTC. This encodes CASSLKGGGKNIQYF.

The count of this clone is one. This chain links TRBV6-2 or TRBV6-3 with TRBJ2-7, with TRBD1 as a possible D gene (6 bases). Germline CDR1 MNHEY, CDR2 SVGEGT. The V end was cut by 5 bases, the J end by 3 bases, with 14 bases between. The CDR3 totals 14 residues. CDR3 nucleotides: TGTGCCAGCAGTCTCAGGGGATCTTTCTACGAGCAGTACTTC. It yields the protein CASSLRGSFYEQYF.

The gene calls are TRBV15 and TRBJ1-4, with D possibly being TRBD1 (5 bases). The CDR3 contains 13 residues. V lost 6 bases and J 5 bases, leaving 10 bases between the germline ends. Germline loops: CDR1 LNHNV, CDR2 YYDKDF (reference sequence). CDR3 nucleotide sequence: TGTGCCACCAGTGACAGCTTAAATGAAAAACTGTTTTTT. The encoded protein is CATSDSLNEKLFF.

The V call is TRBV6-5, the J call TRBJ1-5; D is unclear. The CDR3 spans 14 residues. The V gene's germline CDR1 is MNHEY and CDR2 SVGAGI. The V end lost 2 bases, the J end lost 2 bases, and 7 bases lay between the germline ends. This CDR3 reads CASSYRWGNQPQHF. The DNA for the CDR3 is TGTGCCAGCAGTTACCGGTGGGGCAATCAGCCCCAGCATTTT.

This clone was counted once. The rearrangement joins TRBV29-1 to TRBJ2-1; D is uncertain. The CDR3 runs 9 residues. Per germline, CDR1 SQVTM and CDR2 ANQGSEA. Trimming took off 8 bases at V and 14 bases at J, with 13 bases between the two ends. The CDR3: CSPQYREFF. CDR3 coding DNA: TGCAGCCCCCAGTACCGGGAGTTCTTC.

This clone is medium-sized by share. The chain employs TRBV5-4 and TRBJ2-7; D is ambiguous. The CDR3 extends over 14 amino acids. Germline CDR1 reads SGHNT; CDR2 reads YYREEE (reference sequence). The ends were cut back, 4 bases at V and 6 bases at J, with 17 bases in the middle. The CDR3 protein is CASSPAPEFGEQYF. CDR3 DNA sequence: TGTGCCAGCAGCCCGGCTCCAGAATTCGGCGAGCAGTACTTC.

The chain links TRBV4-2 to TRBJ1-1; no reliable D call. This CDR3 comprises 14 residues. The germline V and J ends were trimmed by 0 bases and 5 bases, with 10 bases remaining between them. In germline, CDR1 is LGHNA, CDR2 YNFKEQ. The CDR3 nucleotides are TGTGCCAGCAGCCAAGATGATGTGGGGACTGAAGCTTTCTTT. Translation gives CASSQDDVGTEAFF.

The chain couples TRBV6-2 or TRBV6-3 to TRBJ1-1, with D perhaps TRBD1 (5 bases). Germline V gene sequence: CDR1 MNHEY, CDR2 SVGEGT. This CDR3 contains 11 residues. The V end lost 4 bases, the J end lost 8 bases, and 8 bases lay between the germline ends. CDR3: CASSFGQEAFF. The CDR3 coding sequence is TGTGCCAGCAGTTTCGGACAAGAAGCTTTCTTT.